The 24 T cell receptor beta chains listed next were all sequenced from one sample in a study of blood T cell repertoires in COVID-19. Sequenced by immunoSEQ multiplex PCR; TCRdb stores in-frame clones only, minus some. The table lists some 80,000 clones, 75% to 90% of them singletons. Material: peripheral blood. These receptors were collected from a man in his fifties or sixties with active or convalescent COVID-19.

This chain connects TRBV7-6 to TRBJ2-2; D perhaps matches TRBD2 (5 bases). The CDR3 loop spans 18 amino acids. Germline V gene sequence: CDR1 SGHVS, CDR2 FNYEAQ. V lost 2 bases, J lost 0 bases, and 16 bases lay in between. Here the CDR3 reads CASSLLGADFANTGELFF. CDR3 coding DNA: TGTGCCAGCAGCTTATTAGGAGCGGATTTCGCGAACACCGGGGAGCTGTTTTTT. The full variable domain, its missing parts supplied by reference TRBV7-6 and TRBJ2-2, is GAGVSQSPRYKVTKRGQDVALRCDPISGHVSLYWYRQALGQGPEFLTYFNYEAQQDKSGLPNDRFSAERPEGSISTLTIQRTEQRDSAMYRCASSLLGADFANTGELFFGEGSRLTVL.

The CDR3: CASSPAGGRETQYF. The CDR3 nucleotides read TGTGCCAGCTCACCCGCGGGGGGACGGGAGACCCAGTACTTC. This chain joins TRBV18 and TRBJ2-5; 8 bases are a match to TRBD2. The V gene's germline CDR1 is KGHSH and CDR2 LQKENI. This CDR3 is 14 amino acids long. V was clipped by 3 bases and J by 5 bases; unmatched bases: 5.

V is TRBV5-5 and J is TRBJ2-7; 10 nucleotides align to TRBD1. The CDR3 has 18 residues. Germline CDR1 SGHKS, CDR2 YYEKEE (reference sequence). Trimming at V came to 4 bases and at J to 0 bases, leaving 13 bases not matched to a gene. CDR3 in amino acids: CASSPYTTGTGVSYEQYF. In nucleotides, the CDR3 is TGTGCCAGCAGCCCATACACGACCGGGACAGGGGTCTCCTACGAGCAGTACTTC.

This clone was seen only a few times. The V and J genes are TRBV19 and TRBJ2-1; TRBD1 is a possible D gene (6 bases). Deletions cut 5 bases from V and 6 bases from J, with 17 bases between. Germline values: CDR1 LNHDA, CDR2 SQIVND (reference sequence). The CDR3 is 15 amino acids. CDR3 loop: CASSRLTRGLNEQFF. CDR3 DNA sequence: TGTGCCAGTAGTCGACTCACCAGGGGTCTCAATGAGCAGTTCTTC.

This clone was found a few times. J is TRBJ2-7 and V is TRBV5-1; D is perhaps TRBD1 (6 bases). V dropped 2 bases and J dropped 6 bases, with 12 bases sitting between them. The CDR3 is made up of 13 amino acids. The germline CDR1 and CDR2 sequences are SGHRS and YFSETQ. CDR3: CASSFTGNGEQYF. The CDR3, as DNA: TGCGCCAGCAGCTTCACAGGGAATGGCGAGCAGTACTTC.

This rearrangement joins TRBV9 to TRBJ1-2; the D is unclear. In germline, CDR1 is SGDLS, CDR2 YYNGEE. With 0 bases removed from V and 8 bases from J, the gap between germline ends came to 11 bases. The CDR3 is made up of 13 amino acids. CDR3 in amino acids: CASSVVEGEGYTF. The CDR3 bases are TGTGCCAGCAGCGTAGTTGAGGGAGAGGGCTACACCTTC. The variable domain in full, with the rest retrieved from reference TRBV9 and TRBJ1-2, is DSGVTQTPKHLITATGQRVTLRCSPRSGDLSVYWYQQSLDQGLQFLIQYYNGEERAKGNILERFSAQQFPDLHSELNLSSLELGDSALYFCASSVVEGEGYTFGSGTRLTVV.

The chain links TRBV19 to TRBJ2-1; D perhaps matches TRBD2 (5 bases). The CDR3 is 15 amino acids. Trimming cost V 10 bases and J 2 bases, with 18 bases left between them. Germline V CDR1 and CDR2: LNHDA, SQIVND (reference sequence). As DNA, the CDR3 is TGTGCCACCCGGGGAGAGAGGGCCCCCTACAATGAGCAGTTCTTC. Protein sequence: CATRGERAPYNEQFF.

The V call is TRBV5-6, the J call TRBJ1-5, with D tentatively TRBD1 (5 bases). This CDR3 comprises 15 residues. V was shortened by 1 base and J by 7 bases, with 15 bases between the two germline ends. Germline V gene lookup returns CDR1 SGHDT and CDR2 YYEEEE. CDR3 sequence: CASSLTSGDHQPQHF. The CDR3 coding sequence is TGTGCCAGCAGCTTGACTTCGGGGGATCACCAGCCCCAGCATTTT.

The V and J genes are TRBV6-5 and TRBJ1-5, with TRBD1 matching 7 bases. Germline V gene lookup returns CDR1 MNHEY and CDR2 SVGAGI. J was trimmed by 6 bases and V by 10 bases; bases with no gene match: 9. CDR3 size: 13 residues. The CDR3 DNA sequence: TGTGCCACCGACATCCAGGGGGGTCAGCCCCAGCATTTT. Its protein is CATDIQGGQPQHF.

The chain carries TRBV5-5 and TRBJ1-2; tentative D call: TRBD1 (6 bases). The V end was cut by 0 bases, the J end by 3 bases, with 12 bases between. From germline, CDR1 is SGHKS and CDR2 YYEKEE (reference sequence). CDR3 size: 15 residues. This CDR3 is CASSLGQALHYGYTF. The CDR3 DNA is TGTGCCAGCAGCTTGGGACAGGCCCTCCACTATGGCTACACCTTC.

V and J are TRBV12-5 and TRBJ1-6; possible D gene TRBD1, 6 bases. This CDR3 comprises 15 residues. The germline gives CDR1 LGHNT, CDR2 FRNRAP. Trimming took 6 bases from V and 10 from J, leaving 19 bases between them. The CDR3 region has the DNA TGTGCTAGTGGGCGACCACAGGGACAATGGTCACCCCTCCACTTT. Protein product: CASGRPQGQWSPLHF.

The gene calls are TRBV6-2 or TRBV6-3 and TRBJ2-6, with a tentative D call TRBD2 (5 bases). V was shortened by 2 bases and J by 2 bases, with 19 bases between the two germline ends. The CDR3 totals 19 residues. CDR1 is MNHEY, CDR2 SVGEGT, per germline. The CDR3 loop reads CASSYPGSRYLTGANVLTF. In DNA form, the CDR3 reads TGTGCCAGCAGTTACCCGGGGAGCCGGTACCTCACTGGGGCCAACGTCCTGACTTTC.

Remarks on this clone: Other DNA sequences in this specimen translate into the identical CDR3. V usage is TRBV7-2 and J usage is TRBJ2-5; 10 nucleotides line up with TRBD2. Germline values: CDR1 SGHTA, CDR2 FQGNSA. V shed 8 bases, J shed 2 bases, and the junction held 5 bases outside the gene matches. The CDR3 runs 14 residues. CDR3 loop: CASRSGGAQETQYF. DNA for the CDR3: TGTGCCAGCCGAAGCGGGGGGGCTCAAGAGACCCAGTACTTC.

The chain employs TRBV5-1 and TRBJ1-3; D is unresolved. V lost 0 bases and J lost 4, with 11 bases in between. CDR3 length equals 15 residues. The germline V gene has CDR1 SGHRS and CDR2 YFSETQ. Written as DNA, the CDR3 is TGCGCCAGCAGCTTGGGATCCGGGATAGGAAACACCATATATTTT. As protein: CASSLGSGIGNTIYF.

The genes are TRBV19 and TRBJ1-3; D gene ambiguous. The CDR3 has 15 residues. Germline V gene lookup returns CDR1 LNHDA and CDR2 SQIVND (reference sequence). V lost 5 bases to trimming and J lost 3 bases, with 14 bases between them. CDR3: CASSQNRGLGNTIYF. For the CDR3, the DNA is TGTGCCAGTAGTCAAAACCGGGGTCTTGGAAACACCATATATTTT.

V usage is TRBV12-3 or TRBV12-4 and J usage is TRBJ1-4; D is undetermined. CDR3 length: 13 amino acids. V was trimmed by 7 bases and J by 0 bases, leaving 6 bases between them. As DNA, the CDR3 is TGTGCCAGCAAAGCTGCAACTAATGAAAAACTGTTTTTT. Protein product: CASKAATNEKLFF.

The V gene is TRBV6-5, the J gene TRBJ2-2; 8 bases match TRBD2. The junction had 8 bases not matched to a gene; V was cut back by 5 bases and J by 6 bases. This CDR3 contains 15 residues. In germline, CDR1 is MNHEY, CDR2 SVGAGI. The CDR3 sequence is CASSPIGLAAGELFF. The CDR3 DNA reads TGTGCCAGCAGTCCTATAGGACTAGCCGCCGGGGAGCTGTTTTTT.

The CDR3 region is CASSSDRGRRVTEAFF. The CDR3 DNA sequence: TGTGCCAGCAGCAGCGACAGGGGGAGGAGGGTCACTGAAGCTTTCTTT. V and J are TRBV5-4 and TRBJ1-1, with 9 bases aligning to TRBD1. The V gene's germline CDR1 is SGHNT and CDR2 YYREEE (reference sequence). The J segment lost 4 bases and the V segment lost 4 bases, leaving 11 bases of the junction unmatched. The CDR3 is 16 residues long.

This sequence joins TRBV5-6 and TRBJ1-1; D unclear. The CDR3 has 16 residues. CDR1 SGHDT and CDR2 YYEEEE come from the germline V gene. The V gene lost 0 bases and the J gene lost 11 bases, with 23 bases spanning the gap. CDR3 residues: CASSLAGGFGRERAFF. The CDR3 region has the DNA TGTGCCAGCAGCTTGGCCGGAGGGTTTGGGAGGGAGAGGGCTTTCTTT.

The chain has TRBV9 and TRBJ2-7; a possible D gene is TRBD1 (6 bases). Germline V gene lookup returns CDR1 SGDLS and CDR2 YYNGEE. The CDR3 length is 15 residues. The ends were cut back, 2 bases at V and 2 bases at J, with 14 bases in the middle. CDR3 nucleotide sequence: TGTGCCAGCAGCGTCGGCAGGGGATTTACCTACGAGCAGTACTTC. Encoded protein: CASSVGRGFTYEQYF.

This clone is a singleton in its sample. The V call is TRBV4-3, the J call TRBJ1-2, with D perhaps matching TRBD1 (5 bases). Germline V lookup: CDR1 LGHNA, CDR2 YSLEER. The CDR3 consists of 13 residues. The V end was cut by 2 bases, the J end by 8 bases, with 12 bases between. The CDR3 loop reads CASSQTAGGGYTF. The CDR3 DNA follows: TGCGCCAGCAGCCAAACGGCCGGGGGGGGCTACACCTTC.

The chain uses TRBV6-5 and TRBJ1-2; no clear D gene. Trimming pared 2 bases from V and 4 bases from J, leaving 8 bases between. Per the germline V gene, CDR1 is MNHEY and CDR2 is SVGAGI. CDR3 length: 13 amino acids. The CDR3 DNA reads as TGTGCCAGCAGTTACGGGAGCGGCTATGGCTACACCTTC. This translates into CASSYGSGYGYTF.

The chain recombines TRBV4-3 with TRBJ2-3; D gene uncertain. This CDR3 has 13 amino acids. Deletions cut 2 bases from V and 6 bases from J, with 9 bases between. Germline lookup yields CDR1 LGHNA and CDR2 YSLEER. CDR3 nucleotide sequence: TGCGCCAGCAGCCAACAAGGAGCGGATACGCAGTATTTT. Protein: CASSQQGADTQYF.

This clone was counted once. The chain has TRBV10-3 and TRBJ1-1; 7 bases align to TRBD1. The length of the CDR3 is 13 residues. Per the germline V gene, CDR1 is ENHRY and CDR2 is SYGVKD. The junction had 7 bases not matched to a gene; V was cut back by 7 bases and J by 5 bases. CDR3 sequence reads: CAITDRVGTEAFF. CDR3 DNA sequence: TGTGCCATCACCGACAGGGTGGGGACTGAAGCTTTCTTT.